This T cell receptor (beta chain) was documented in a study of blood T cell repertoires in COVID-19 (dated by TCRdb to 2020 to 2022). Background for the entire study: Samples covering the acute and convalescent phases of COVID-19 were provided by collaborators in the United States, Italy and Spain. The material from the prospective study consisted of cDNA or gDNA derived from T cells, B-cell-depleted T cells, or PBMCs. Deeply sampled blood TCRbeta repertoires from subjects exposed to, actively infected with, or recovered from COVID-19 were included in the dataset. Where HLA class I and class II types were available, the types were taken from metadata supplied by the sample provider, not from assay-based typing. Samples were obtained from the ongoing ImmuneRACE study (first 160 participants) and from some 1,200 subjects provided by 6 global collaborators. Sample metadata almost always included a de-identified subject ID, COVID-19 status, age in years and sex. A freely available public database, intended as a resource for researchers studying the immune response to SARS-CoV-2, is where the repertoires were released. Overall study results and their limits: The quantity of clinical and demographic metadata differed by source and by participant and was supplied without curation.

With respect to this clone: No cognate antigen has been identified for it. No base-level quality is on record; no much larger clone is a single base apart.

The germline V end is reduced by 4 bases and the J end by 11 bases; junction bases left unmatched: 15. Sequences MDHEN (CDR1) and SYDVKM (CDR2) are obtained from the germline V gene. The CDR3, cysteine through phenylalanine, is 15 amino acids long. Only the CDR3 DNA stays, 45 bases, in frame from base 1. In Seattle, one collaborating source enrolled patients while the infection was active and tracked those patients longitudinally over the course of disease. Collaborating institutions collected whole blood in K2EDTA tubes following their own protocols. For TCRbeta analysis, collaborator samples were shipped as frozen whole blood, as isolated PBMCs, or as DNA extracted from either sample type. TCRbeta CDR3 regions were amplified from genomic DNA using the immunoSEQ Assay, a bias-controlled multiplex PCR. In the original analysis: Nucleated cell counts per sample were estimated from amplification of reference gene primers within the assay. To quantify the absolute abundance of each unique TCRbeta CDR3 rearrangement, sequence reads were collapsed and filtered. For each sample, productive Simpson clonality was calculated by taking the square root of Simpson's diversity index across productive rearrangements. Imported from immuneACCESS, the table was reduced by TCRdb to in-frame sequences with V and J called. These copies leave out some clones; in studies compared against another copy, an unresolved V gene accounts for under half, and the cause of the remainder is not known. V and J calls and clone size are copied from that table; D and trimming were computed from the DNA. The sample records fewer than 650,000 clones, roughly 89% of which are singletons. The top ten hold roughly 7.4% of the sample.

The sequenced sample consisted of peripheral blood. The sequence derives from a woman between 45 and 65 years old with COVID-19, enrolled during active disease. Recombination connected TRBV28 to TRBJ2-3, with 7 bases matching TRBD1. Read as DNA, the sequence is TGTGCCAGCAGTTCTCCCACCTTTCGGGACAGAGTGCAGTATTTT. It specifies CASSSPTFRDRVQYF.